The T cell receptor beta chain described here comes from a study of molecular identifiers for immune sequencing clone quantification. Study as a whole: In replicates, the authors split RNA from roughly 18,000 or 92,000 naive CD8 cells five ways and sequenced four. Whole-study findings and limits: A shared barcode on identical TCR molecules could lead to underestimated sizes for highly expanded clones.

Naive CD8 T cells, phenotype CD8+CD4-CCR7+CD45RA+, were sorted. Trimming took 6 bases from V and 3 from J, leaving 10 bases between them. CDR1 is SGHTA and CDR2 is FQGNSA in the germline V gene. The CDR3 consists of 13 residues. This clonotype was seen ten or more times. What it binds is unknown. Libraries of bulk TCR were made by previously described methods (with listed TCR primers). A single record per CDR3 protein comes from TCRdb applying MiXCR to the PCR reads. The sample includes around 320,000 distinct CDR3 sequences, roughly a quarter of them seen just once. The chain has TRBV7-2 and TRBJ2-3, with D possibly called TRBD1 or TRBD2 (5 bases each). The receptor was isolated from a human donor in good health. Some libraries in this study had Jurkat cell RNA spiked in. Sequences were obtained from naive CD8+ T cells from blood, with Jurkat cell RNA spiked in. As for subset: FACS-sorted CD8+CD4-CCR7+CD45RA+ naive T cells. In nucleotides, the CDR3 is TGTGCCAGCAGTCCGTGGGGGACAGATACGCAGTATTTT. It is translated as CASSPWGTDTQYF. The whole variable domain, remainder taken from reference TRBV7-2 and TRBJ2-3, is GAGVSQSPSNKVTEKGKDVELRCDPISGHTALYWYRQSLGQGLEFLIYFQGNSAPDKSGLPSDRFSAERTGGSVSTLTIQRTQQEDSAVYLCASSPWGTDTQYFGPGTRLTVL.